A single sample gave rise to the 7 T cell receptor beta chains below, sequenced in a study of T cell responses to AZD1222 COVID-19 vaccine. The repertoire was sequenced with immunoSEQ multiplex PCR; TCRdb's copy has only in-frame clones and lacks some. This table has 130,000 or so clones, less than 90% appearing once. The material was peripheral blood, obtained on day 0 of AZD1222 vaccination. The receptors stem from an adult in good health.

The chain carries TRBV19 and TRBJ2-7; D is tentatively TRBD1 or TRBD2 (6 bases each). Trimming left V 5 bases short and J 3 bases short, with 20 bases between. The CDR3 contains 16 residues. Germline CDR1 is LNHDA and CDR2 is SQIVND (reference sequence). DNA for the CDR3: TGTGCCAGTAGTCCCAATGGCGAAGGGGGAGGCTACGAGCAGTACTTC. Translation: CASSPNGEGGGYEQYF.

The rearrangement links TRBV2 to TRBJ1-2; 9 bases are a match to TRBD1. The CDR3 spans 12 residues. Germline V gene data show CDR1 as SNHLY and CDR2 as FYNNEI. With V trimmed by 6 bases and J by 5 bases, 1 base remained unmatched. The CDR3 DNA reads TGTGCCAGCAGGGGGACAGGGTATGGCTACACCTTC. It is translated as CASRGTGYGYTF.

The V call is TRBV11-1, the J call TRBJ2-1; no clear D. The V end was cut by 3 bases, the J end by 0 bases, with 6 bases between. This CDR3 contains 14 residues. The V gene's germline CDR1 is SGHAT and CDR2 FQDESV (reference sequence). CDR3 sequence reads: CASSLQSSYNEQFF. In DNA, the CDR3 is TGTGCCAGCAGCTTGCAGAGCTCCTACAATGAGCAGTTCTTC.

This clone was detected many times. Additional DNA sequences in this sample encode the identical CDR3. This chain joins TRBV12-5 and TRBJ2-6; tentatively, D is TRBD2 (7 bases). Trimming left V 11 bases short and J 2 bases short, with 16 bases between. The length of the CDR3 is 15 residues. From germline, CDR1 is LGHNT and CDR2 FRNRAP. CDR3 nucleotide sequence: TGTGCTCGGGGGGCCGGGGGGACTGGGGCCAACGTCCTGACTTTC. Translating it yields CARGAGGTGANVLTF.

This chain uses TRBV6-5 with TRBJ1-1; D unclear. The CDR3 is made up of 13 amino acids. Germline lookup yields CDR1 MNHEY and CDR2 SVGAGI. Trimming removed 10 bases at V and 4 bases at J, with 16 bases between. CDR3 nucleotides: TGTGCCACCTCTCTGGAGTACACCACTGAAGCTTTCTTT. This translates into CATSLEYTTEAFF.

V usage is TRBV19 and J usage is TRBJ1-2; D is unresolved. The V end lost 3 bases, the J end lost 2 bases, and 7 bases lay between the germline ends. The CDR3 spans 13 residues. Germline V lookup: CDR1 LNHDA, CDR2 SQIVND (reference sequence). CDR3 DNA: TGTGCCAGTAGTATCTCACAGAACTATGGCTACACCTTC. It specifies CASSISQNYGYTF.

The chain combines TRBV30 with TRBJ1-2; tentative D call: TRBD1 (6 bases). Germline CDR1 is GTSNPN and CDR2 is SVGIG (reference sequence). The CDR3 runs to 14 residues. Deletions cut 3 bases from V and 7 bases from J, with 18 bases between. DNA of the CDR3: TGTGCCTGGAGACCGGGGGCAGGGTCTCTTGGCTACACCTTC. Encoded protein: CAWRPGAGSLGYTF.